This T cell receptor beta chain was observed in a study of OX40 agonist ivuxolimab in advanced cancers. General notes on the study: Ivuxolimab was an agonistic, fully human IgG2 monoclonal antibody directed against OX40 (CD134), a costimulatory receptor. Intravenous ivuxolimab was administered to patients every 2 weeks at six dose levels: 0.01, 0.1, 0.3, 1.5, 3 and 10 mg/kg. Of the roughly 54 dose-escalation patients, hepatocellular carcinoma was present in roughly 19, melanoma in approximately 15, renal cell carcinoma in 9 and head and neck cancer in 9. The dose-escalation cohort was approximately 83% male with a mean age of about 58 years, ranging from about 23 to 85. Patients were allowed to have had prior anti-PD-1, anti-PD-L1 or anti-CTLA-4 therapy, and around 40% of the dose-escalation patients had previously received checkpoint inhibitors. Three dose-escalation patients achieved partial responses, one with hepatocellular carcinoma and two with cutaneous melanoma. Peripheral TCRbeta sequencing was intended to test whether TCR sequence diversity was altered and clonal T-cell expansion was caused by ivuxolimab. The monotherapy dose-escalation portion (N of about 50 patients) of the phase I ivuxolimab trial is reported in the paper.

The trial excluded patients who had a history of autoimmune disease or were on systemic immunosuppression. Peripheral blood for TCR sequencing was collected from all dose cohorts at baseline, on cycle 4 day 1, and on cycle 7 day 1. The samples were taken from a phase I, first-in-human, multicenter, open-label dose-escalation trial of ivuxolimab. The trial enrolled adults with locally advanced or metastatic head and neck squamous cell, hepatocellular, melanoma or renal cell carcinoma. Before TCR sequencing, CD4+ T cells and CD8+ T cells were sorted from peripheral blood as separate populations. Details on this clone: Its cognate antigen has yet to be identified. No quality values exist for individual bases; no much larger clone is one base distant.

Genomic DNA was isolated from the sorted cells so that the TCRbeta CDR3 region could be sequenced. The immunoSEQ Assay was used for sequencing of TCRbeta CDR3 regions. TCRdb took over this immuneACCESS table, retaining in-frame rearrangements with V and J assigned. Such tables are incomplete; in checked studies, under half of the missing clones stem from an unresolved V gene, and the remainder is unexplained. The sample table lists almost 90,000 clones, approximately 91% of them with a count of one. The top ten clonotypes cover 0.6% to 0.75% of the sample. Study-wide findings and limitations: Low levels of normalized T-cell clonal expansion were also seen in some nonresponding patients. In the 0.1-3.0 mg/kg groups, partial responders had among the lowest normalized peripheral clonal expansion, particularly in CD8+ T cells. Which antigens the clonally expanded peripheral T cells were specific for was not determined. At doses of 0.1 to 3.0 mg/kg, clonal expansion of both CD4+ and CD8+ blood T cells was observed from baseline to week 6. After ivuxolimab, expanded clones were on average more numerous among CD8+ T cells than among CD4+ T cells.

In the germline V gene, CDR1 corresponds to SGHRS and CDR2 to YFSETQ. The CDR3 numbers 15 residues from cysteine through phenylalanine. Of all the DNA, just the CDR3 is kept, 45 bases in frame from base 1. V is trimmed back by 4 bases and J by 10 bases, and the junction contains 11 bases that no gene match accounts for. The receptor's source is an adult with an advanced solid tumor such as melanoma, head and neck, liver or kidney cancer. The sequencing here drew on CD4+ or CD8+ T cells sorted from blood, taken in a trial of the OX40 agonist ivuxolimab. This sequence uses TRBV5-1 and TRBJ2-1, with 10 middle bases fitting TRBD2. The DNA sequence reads TGCGCCAGCAGCCCAGGAGCGGGGGGGCCGAGCGAGCAGTTCTTC. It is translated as CASSPGAGGPSEQFF.